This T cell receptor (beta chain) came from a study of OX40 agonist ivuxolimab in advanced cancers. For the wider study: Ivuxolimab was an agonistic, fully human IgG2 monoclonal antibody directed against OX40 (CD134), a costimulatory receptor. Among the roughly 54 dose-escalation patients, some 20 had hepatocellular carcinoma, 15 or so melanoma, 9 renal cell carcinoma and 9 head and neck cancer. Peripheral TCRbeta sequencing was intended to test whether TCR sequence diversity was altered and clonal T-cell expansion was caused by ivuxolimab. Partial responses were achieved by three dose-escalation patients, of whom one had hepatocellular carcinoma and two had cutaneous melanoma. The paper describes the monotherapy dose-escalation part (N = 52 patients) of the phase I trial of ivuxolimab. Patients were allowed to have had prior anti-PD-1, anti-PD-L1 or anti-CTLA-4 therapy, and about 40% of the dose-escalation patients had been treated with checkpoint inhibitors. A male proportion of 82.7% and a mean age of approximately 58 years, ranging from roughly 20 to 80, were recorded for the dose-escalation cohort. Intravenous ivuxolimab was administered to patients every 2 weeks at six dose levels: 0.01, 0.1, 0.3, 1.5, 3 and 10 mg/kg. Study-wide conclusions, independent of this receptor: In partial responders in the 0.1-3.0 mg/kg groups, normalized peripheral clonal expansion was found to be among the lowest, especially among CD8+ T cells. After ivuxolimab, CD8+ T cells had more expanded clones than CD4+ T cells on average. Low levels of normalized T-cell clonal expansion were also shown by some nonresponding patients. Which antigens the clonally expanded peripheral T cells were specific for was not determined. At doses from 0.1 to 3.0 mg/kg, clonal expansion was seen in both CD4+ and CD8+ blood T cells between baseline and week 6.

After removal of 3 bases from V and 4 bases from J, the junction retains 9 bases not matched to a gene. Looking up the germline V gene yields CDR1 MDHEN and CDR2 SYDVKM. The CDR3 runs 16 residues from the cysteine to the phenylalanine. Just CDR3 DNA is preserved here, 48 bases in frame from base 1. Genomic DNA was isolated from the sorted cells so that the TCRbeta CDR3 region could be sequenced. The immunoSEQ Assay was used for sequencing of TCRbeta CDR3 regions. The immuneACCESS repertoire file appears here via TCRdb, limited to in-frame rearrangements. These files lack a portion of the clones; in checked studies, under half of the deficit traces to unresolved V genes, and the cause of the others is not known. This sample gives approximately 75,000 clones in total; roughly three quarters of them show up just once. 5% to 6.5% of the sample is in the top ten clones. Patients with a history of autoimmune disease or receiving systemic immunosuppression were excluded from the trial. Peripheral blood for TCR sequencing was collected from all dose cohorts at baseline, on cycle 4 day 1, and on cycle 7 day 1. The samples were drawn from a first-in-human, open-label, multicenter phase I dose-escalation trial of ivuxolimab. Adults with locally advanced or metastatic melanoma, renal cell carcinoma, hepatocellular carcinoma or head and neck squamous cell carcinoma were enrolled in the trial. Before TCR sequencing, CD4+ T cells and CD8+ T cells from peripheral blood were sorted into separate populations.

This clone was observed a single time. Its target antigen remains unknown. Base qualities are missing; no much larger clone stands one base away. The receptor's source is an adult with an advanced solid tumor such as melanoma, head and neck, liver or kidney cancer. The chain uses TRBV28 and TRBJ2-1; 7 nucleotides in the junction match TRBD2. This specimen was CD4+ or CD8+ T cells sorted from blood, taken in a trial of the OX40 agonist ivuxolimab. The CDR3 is CASSLTSFSLYNEQFF. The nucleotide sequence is TGTGCCAGCAGTTTGACTAGCTTTTCCCTTTACAATGAGCAGTTCTTC. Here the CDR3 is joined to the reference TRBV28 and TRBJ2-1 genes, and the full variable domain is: DVKVTQSSRYLVKRTGEKVFLECVQDMDHENMFWYRQDPGLGLRLIYFSYDVKMKEKGDIPEGYSVSREKKERFSLILESASTNQTSMYLCASSLTSFSLYNEQFFGPGTRLTVL.